This T cell receptor (beta chain) came from a study of blood T cell repertoires in COVID-19. Clones were sequenced by immunoSEQ multiplex PCR, and TCRdb holds only the in-frame ones, with some missing. The table has about 250,000 clones, approximately 85% seen once. Recruits, aged 18 to 89 years, lived in around 24 US areas. Participant reports of clinical history set cohort assignment. This sequence was found in a woman in her forties or fifties with acute COVID-19. Sequencing was carried out using PBMCs or T cells enriched from blood (not recorded which).

The CDR3 is CASKYEGGQAFF. The CDR3 DNA is TGTGCCAGCAAATACGAGGGAGGCCAAGCTTTCTTT. V usage is TRBV12-3 or TRBV12-4 and J usage is TRBJ1-1; D uncertain. This CDR3 comprises 12 residues. Trimming cost V 7 bases and J 9 bases, with 15 bases left between them.